What follows is one T cell receptor (beta chain) and its context. Its antigen is still unknown. The data belong to a study of cytomegalovirus exposure and HLA in healthy donors. Study observations and caveats: CMV serostatus was the only recorded immune exposure for donors.

The study ran its PCR with 60 Vbeta and 13 Jbeta primers. Assay used: immunoSEQ multiplex PCR; TCRdb lists only in-frame clones, some missing. The sample includes a few hundred thousand clones, less than 85% of them seen just once. V lost 6 bases to trimming and J lost 1 base, with 10 bases between them. Germline values: CDR1 SNHLY, CDR2 FYNNEI. The CDR3 is 13 amino acids. This TCR derives from a girl aged 2 to 10 in good health and CMV-seronegative. V usage is TRBV2 and J usage is TRBJ2-7; D ambiguous. The sample comprised PBMCs. The CDR3 loop is CASSPLASYEQYF. CDR3 coding DNA: TGTGCCAGCAGCCCCTTAGCTTCCTACGAGCAGTACTTC.